This TCR beta chain was documented in a study of blood T cell repertoires in COVID-19. Study context: Sources were T cells, B-cell-depleted T cells, or PBMCs; the material itself was cDNA or gDNA.

Germline CDR1 reads LNHNV; CDR2 reads YYDKDF (reference sequence). Trimming cost V 6 bases and J 0 bases; bases outside gene matches: 3. The CDR3 runs to 16 residues. In the original workflow: Reference gene primer amplification gave nucleated cell count estimates. The protocol was immunoSEQ multiplex PCR, while the TCRdb copy is restricted to in-frame clones and leaves out a portion. D and trimming come from the DNA, and the V and J calls and clone size come from that table. The sample shows some 140,000 clones, about 85% of them seen only once. Sequenced: peripheral blood. The TCR originated in a human donor in a cohort sampled during active COVID-19. The chain has TRBV15 and TRBJ2-6; 9 bases map to TRBD1. CDR3 in DNA: TGTGCCACCAGGGGGACAGGGCTCTCTGGGGCCAACGTCCTGACTTTC. Its protein is CATRGTGLSGANVLTF.